This record covers a single TCR beta chain. This clonotype was seen a handful of times. This receptor's antigen is unknown. No much larger clone is present one base from it, and per-base qualities are unavailable. CDR3 length: 18 amino acids, cysteine to phenylalanine. Solely the CDR3 DNA is kept, with 54 bases framed from the first base. The germline V gene encodes CDR1 LNHDA and CDR2 SQIVND (reference sequence). Trimming costs V 4 bases and J 0 bases, and their ends lie 19 bases apart. TCRdb shows the sequencer as Illumina HiSeq 1500. Through fastp at Q25 and MiXCR, TCRdb rebuilt clones from the public reads, retaining in-frame beta chains. Rows are unified per CDR3 protein, each entry keeping the most common DNA and genes. This sample gives 300,000 to 400,000 distinct CDR3 sequences in total; 25% to 30% of them show up just once. Jointly, the top ten make up 20% of the sample. The data originate from a study of T cell repertoires in cytomegalovirus infection (dated by TCRdb to between 2018 and 2021). About the full investigation: Peptide stimulations targeted recently identified HLA-C-restricted CMV epitopes, whose presentation resists viral immunomodulation, together with well-studied HLA-B-restricted epitopes. Donor HLA type was relevant to the analysis, as public TCR beta signatures indicated carriage of CMV infection together with the matching HLA type. What the study reported, not specific to this receptor: The ex vivo response was dominated by HLA-C-restricted CMV-specific TCR beta clonotypes, and the single most frequent clonotype in two of eight donors was supplied by these HLA-C-restricted clonotypes. In both this cohort and an independent roughly 400-donor cohort, the cumulative frequency of public TCR beta family members distinguished carriers of CMV infection plus the relevant HLA type.

According to the study, the label for this sample's treatment or condition signals: in vitro stimulation with specific CMV peptide epitopes to enrich CMV-specific T cells. The source was cultured PBMCs, collected from culture after CMV antigen stimulation. The TCR originated in a human donor in good health (CMV status not recorded). Some clones in this sample may be carry-over from other donors' samples. The V and J genes are TRBV19 and TRBJ1-5; the D gene lacks a confident call. The DNA sequence is TGTGCCAGTAGTAAGGGTCTGACACGGGGAGCTAGCAATCAGCCCCAGCATTTT. Translated, it gives CASSKGLTRGASNQPQHF. With the portions outside the CDR3 filled from the reference TRBV19 and TRBJ1-5 genes, the complete variable region becomes DGGITQSPKYLFRKEGQNVTLSCEQNLNHDAMYWYRQDPGQGLRLIYYSQIVNDFQKGDIAEGYSVSREKKESFPLTVTSAQKNPTAFYLCASSKGLTRGASNQPQHFGDGTRLSIL.